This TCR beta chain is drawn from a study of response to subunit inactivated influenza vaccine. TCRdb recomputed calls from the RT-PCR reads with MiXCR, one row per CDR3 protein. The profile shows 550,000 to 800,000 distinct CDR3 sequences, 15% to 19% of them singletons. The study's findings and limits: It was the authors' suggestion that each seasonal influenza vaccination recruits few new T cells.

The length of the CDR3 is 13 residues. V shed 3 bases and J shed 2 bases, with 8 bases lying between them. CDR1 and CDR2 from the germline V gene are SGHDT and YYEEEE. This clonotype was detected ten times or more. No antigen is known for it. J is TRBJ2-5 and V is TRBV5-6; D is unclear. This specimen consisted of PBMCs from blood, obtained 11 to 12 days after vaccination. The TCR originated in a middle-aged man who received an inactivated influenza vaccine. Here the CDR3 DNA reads TGTGCCAGCAGCTCTCAAAATCAAGAGACCCAGTACTTC. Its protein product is CASSSQNQETQYF.